This T cell receptor (beta chain) was sequenced in a study of shared T cell receptors in the human thymus. Produced via immunoSEQ multiplex PCR; TCRdb's table is partial and in-frame only. This sample has 650,000 to 950,000 clones, with approximately 85% found just once. Looked up from germline, CDR1 is SGHDT and CDR2 is YYEEEE. This CDR3 region has 13 residues. To note about this clone: A read error may account for a junction end that differs from germline.

A further study also used this sample, focusing on human thymus T cells. That publication notes: Resected material from corrective heart surgery provided the thymus tissue analysed. An apparent bias in V and J gene usage was seen in thymic and blood repertoires. Related reports documented highly overlapping thymic repertoires among unrelated individuals.

This sequence was found in a girl under three years old with a congenital heart defect. The chain employs TRBV5-6 and TRBJ2-5; the D is unclear. The sequenced sample consisted of thymocytes. The CDR3 DNA is TGTGCCAGCAGCTCCCAACCCGGGTCCAACGGTGACTTC. It specifies CASSSQPGSNGDF.